A single sample gave rise to the 30 T cell receptor beta chains below, sequenced in a study of T cell responses to AZD1222 COVID-19 vaccine. Sequencing was performed with immunoSEQ multiplex PCR; in TCRdb, only in-frame clones are kept and a portion is missing. The repertoire holds more than 75,000 clones, with 92% as singletons. The sample here was peripheral blood, taken on day 0 of AZD1222 vaccination. The receptors originated from an adult in good health.

The chain joins TRBV7-6 to TRBJ1-4; tentative D call: TRBD1 (5 bases). The CDR3 is 11 amino acids. V dropped 4 bases and J dropped 16 bases, with 13 bases sitting between them. CDR1 SGHVS and CDR2 FNYEAQ come from the germline V gene. The CDR3 DNA sequence: TGTGCCAGCAGCTCGAGGGGTGGGCCGTTTTTT. Its protein is CASSSRGGPFF.

This clone was detected a few times. The chain employs TRBV19 and TRBJ1-2; the D gene is possibly TRBD1 (6 bases). This CDR3 contains 14 residues. With 3 bases removed from V and 8 bases from J, the gap between germline ends came to 16 bases. The germline CDR1 and CDR2 sequences are LNHDA and SQIVND (reference sequence). Here the CDR3 reads CASSIRGPFGGYTF. Here the CDR3 DNA reads TGTGCCAGTAGTATCCGGGGGCCGTTCGGAGGCTACACCTTC.

Only one count was recorded for this clone. Written as DNA, the CDR3 is TGTGCCAGCAGTTCCGGGGCTAGCGGGTACAATGAGCAGTTCTTC. Its protein is CASSSGASGYNEQFF. This chain uses TRBV28 with TRBJ2-1; 8 nucleotides agree with TRBD2. Trimming removed 4 bases from V and 4 bases from J; junction bases left unmatched: 6. CDR1 is MDHEN and CDR2 is SYDVKM in the germline V gene. The CDR3 loop spans 15 amino acids.

This chain links TRBV19 with TRBJ2-1, with TRBD2 as a possible D gene (5 bases). V lost 8 bases to trimming and J lost 0 bases, with 17 bases between them. Germline assignment: CDR1 LNHDA and CDR2 SQIVND (reference sequence). The CDR3 is 16 residues long. In nucleotides, the CDR3 is TGTGCCAGTGCGGATAGTCAGCGGAGCTCCTACAATGAGCAGTTCTTC. Protein product: CASADSQRSSYNEQFF. Drawing the rest from reference TRBV19 and TRBJ2-1, the complete variable domain is DGGITQSPKYLFRKEGQNVTLSCEQNLNHDAMYWYRQDPGQGLRLIYYSQIVNDFQKGDIAEGYSVSREKKESFPLTVTSAQKNPTAFYLCASADSQRSSYNEQFFGPGTRLTVL.

This clone came up once. The V gene is TRBV28, the J gene TRBJ1-5; no reliable D call. This CDR3 is 14 amino acids long. Germline CDR1 MDHEN, CDR2 SYDVKM. V was clipped by 3 bases and J by 2 bases, with 8 bases between them. CDR3 coding DNA: TGTGCCAGCAGTTTCCTTTTGGGCAATCAGCCCCAGCATTTT. It yields the protein CASSFLLGNQPQHF.

The chain employs TRBV4-2 and TRBJ1-4, with D unclear. Germline CDR1 reads LGHNA; CDR2 reads YNFKEQ. Trimming took off 1 base at V and 6 bases at J, with 6 bases between the two ends. The CDR3 totals 13 residues. The CDR3: CASSQAMDEKLFF. The DNA for the CDR3 is TGTGCCAGCAGCCAAGCTATGGATGAAAAACTGTTTTTT.

The rearrangement uses TRBV6-5 and TRBJ1-1; D unresolved. Germline CDR1 reads MNHEY; CDR2 reads SVGAGI. The CDR3 spans 12 residues. V was shortened by 8 bases and J by 0 bases, with 7 bases between the two germline ends. The CDR3 region is CASSNLNTEAFF. CDR3 coding DNA: TGTGCCAGCTCGAACCTGAACACTGAAGCTTTCTTT.

The V and J genes are TRBV27 and TRBJ1-5; 10 bases agree with TRBD1. The CDR3 consists of 15 residues. Looked up from germline, CDR1 is MNHEY and CDR2 is SMNVEV (reference sequence). V shed 2 bases and J 7 bases; nucleotides not matched to a gene: 5. The CDR3 nucleotides are TGTGCCAGCAGTTTAACCGGGACAGGGGAACAGCCCCAGCATTTT. It specifies CASSLTGTGEQPQHF.

This chain joins TRBV28 and TRBJ2-1, with D unresolved. The CDR3 extends over 17 amino acids. V shed 4 bases and J shed 0 bases, with 16 bases lying between them. Germline CDR1 is MDHEN and CDR2 is SYDVKM. DNA of the CDR3: TGTGCCAGCAGTTCCCGCAAGTTAACTTCCTCCTACAATGAGCAGTTCTTC. The encoded protein is CASSSRKLTSSYNEQFF.

The gene calls are TRBV25-1 and TRBJ1-1, with D hard to call. V lost 5 bases and J lost 6, with 10 bases in between. The germline gives CDR1 MGHDK, CDR2 SYGVNS. The length of the CDR3 is 12 residues. Written as DNA, the CDR3 is TGTGCCAGCAGTCAAAGTTGGGCTGAAGCTTTCTTT. Translation: CASSQSWAEAFF.

J is TRBJ2-1 and V is TRBV5-1; no definite D call. CDR3 size: 16 residues. Germline-derived CDR1 and CDR2 are SGHRS and YFSETQ. With 1 base removed from V and 0 bases from J, the gap between germline ends came to 11 bases. Written as DNA, the CDR3 is TGCGCCAGCAGCTTGCTGGTGATGAGCTCCTACAATGAGCAGTTCTTC. It codes for CASSLLVMSSYNEQFF.

CDR3 region: CASIQALSGNTIYF. The CDR3, as DNA: TGTGCCAGCATTCAGGCGCTCTCTGGAAACACCATATATTTT. The chain links TRBV2 to TRBJ1-3, with no clear D. There are 14 residues in the CDR3. Germline V lookup: CDR1 SNHLY, CDR2 FYNNEI. Trimming pared 7 bases from V and 0 bases from J, leaving 10 bases between.

The chain recombines TRBV4-1 with TRBJ2-3; 12 nucleotides match TRBD2. The CDR3 runs to 16 residues. Germline CDR1 reads MGHRA; CDR2 reads YSYEKL. V lost 0 bases and J lost 6; bases outside the gene matches: 4. In DNA, the CDR3 is TGCGCCAGCAGCCAAGATGGGACTAGCGGGTGGGATACGCAGTATTTT. Translation gives CASSQDGTSGWDTQYF.

V gene TRBV27 combines with J gene TRBJ1-5, with D possibly TRBD1 on 5 matching bases. CDR3 length: 13 amino acids. Germline CDR1 is MNHEY and CDR2 is SMNVEV (reference sequence). Trimming took off 6 bases at V and 4 bases at J, with 10 bases between the two ends. The CDR3 sequence is CASSQRGNQPQHF. In DNA form, the CDR3 reads TGTGCCAGCAGCCAAAGGGGAAATCAGCCCCAGCATTTT.

The chain uses TRBV5-1 and TRBJ2-1, with a weak D call TRBD2 (5 bases). Trimming took off 1 base at V and 3 bases at J, with 5 bases between the two ends. Germline values: CDR1 SGHRS, CDR2 YFSETQ. The CDR3 spans 13 residues. The DNA of the CDR3 is TGCGCCAGCAGCTTGACTAGCTACAATGAGCAGTTCTTC. Its protein is CASSLTSYNEQFF.

This sequence joins TRBV5-1 and TRBJ2-3; 10 bases align to TRBD2. The ends lost 1 base at V and 4 bases at J; junction bases unmatched: 12. This CDR3 is built from 18 residues. In germline, CDR1 is SGHRS, CDR2 YFSETQ. Here the CDR3 reads CASSLLPAGGRRSDTQYF. The CDR3 DNA sequence: TGCGCCAGCAGCTTGCTTCCAGCGGGAGGGAGGAGGTCAGATACGCAGTATTTT.

This chain joins TRBV6-1 and TRBJ2-7; D gene ambiguous. This CDR3 has 11 amino acids. The germline CDR1 and CDR2 sequences are MNHNS and SASEGT. V was pared by 3 bases and J by 3 bases, with 3 bases between. The CDR3 spells CASSEIYEQYF. The CDR3 DNA reads TGTGCCAGCAGTGAGATCTACGAGCAGTACTTC.

This chain links TRBV7-6 with TRBJ2-2; 7 bases agree with TRBD2. V lost 5 bases, J lost 4 bases, and 7 bases stayed unmatched. This CDR3 has 15 amino acids. In germline, CDR1 is SGHVS, CDR2 FNYEAQ. The CDR3 DNA reads TGTGCCAGCAGCCCAGGACCGGGGGGCACCGGGGAGCTGTTTTTT. It translates to CASSPGPGGTGELFF. The full variable domain, completed using reference TRBV7-6 and TRBJ2-2, is GAGVSQSPRYKVTKRGQDVALRCDPISGHVSLYWYRQALGQGPEFLTYFNYEAQQDKSGLPNDRFSAERPEGSISTLTIQRTEQRDSAMYRCASSPGPGGTGELFFGEGSRLTVL.

The rearrangement uses TRBV28 and TRBJ1-3; 8 bases align to TRBD1. The J segment lost 0 bases and the V segment lost 4 bases, leaving 8 bases of the junction unmatched. The CDR3 sequence is 17 residues long. Germline V gene data show CDR1 as MDHEN and CDR2 as SYDVKM. CDR3: CASSSTGDYSSGNTIYF. In nucleotides, the CDR3 is TGTGCCAGCAGTTCGACAGGGGATTACTCCTCTGGAAACACCATATATTTT.

The chain recombines TRBV4-2 with TRBJ1-3, with D hard to call. Between the trimmed V and J ends, which lost 3 bases and 6 bases, there was a span of 12 bases. Germline lookup yields CDR1 LGHNA and CDR2 YNFKEQ. The length of the CDR3 is 14 residues. DNA of the CDR3: TGTGCCAGCAGCCACTCCGGGAGTACAAACACCATATATTTT. Residues: CASSHSGSTNTIYF.

This clone was observed a single time. The chain is built from TRBV10-3 and TRBJ1-1; D uncertain. This CDR3 has 14 amino acids. Trimming shortened V by 10 bases and J by 4 bases, and 19 bases separated the two germline ends. Germline V gene lookup returns CDR1 ENHRY and CDR2 SYGVKD. The CDR3 coding sequence is TGTGCCACCACCCCCTCGGTGGTAGGCACTGAAGCTTTCTTT. This gives the protein CATTPSVVGTEAFF.

V gene TRBV10-1 combines with J gene TRBJ1-2; TRBD1 agrees at 9 bases. This CDR3 is built from 13 residues. Germline V gene lookup returns CDR1 WNHNN and CDR2 SYGVQD (reference sequence). V dropped 5 bases and J dropped 7; count of bases not matched to a gene: 5. The CDR3 is CASSSGQGTGYTF. In DNA, the CDR3 is TGCGCCAGCAGTTCGGGACAGGGAACTGGCTACACCTTC.

This clone occurred a few times. The CDR3 loop is CASSPRWGNTIYF. The DNA for the CDR3 is TGTGCCAGCAGCCCCCGATGGGGAAACACCATATATTTT. The chain uses TRBV28 and TRBJ1-3; D is unresolved. Germline assignment: CDR1 MDHEN and CDR2 SYDVKM. CDR3 length: 13 amino acids. V lost 6 bases and J lost 4, with 10 bases in between.

The chain uses TRBV10-3 and TRBJ2-2; D not certain. CDR3 length: 13 residues. The germline V and J ends were trimmed by 2 bases and 7 bases, with 8 bases remaining between them. Germline V gene sequence: CDR1 ENHRY, CDR2 SYGVKD. This CDR3 reads CAISETVDGELFF. For the CDR3, the DNA is TGTGCCATCAGTGAGACAGTTGACGGGGAGCTGTTTTTT.

This chain links TRBV7-2 with TRBJ1-5; D perhaps matches TRBD1 (6 bases). This CDR3 has 15 amino acids. Germline CDR1 and CDR2: SGHTA and FQGNSA. Trimming shortened V by 1 base and J by 3 bases, and 10 bases separated the two germline ends. The CDR3 spells CASSLGAGVNQPQHF. The CDR3, as DNA: TGTGCCAGCAGCTTAGGGGCAGGGGTCAATCAGCCCCAGCATTTT.

The chain couples TRBV7-2 to TRBJ2-7; TRBD2 aligns across 14 bases. Germline assignment: CDR1 SGHTA and CDR2 FQGNSA. After removal of 3 bases from V and 13 bases from J, the junction contained 5 bases not matched to a gene. This CDR3 region has 13 residues. CDR3 in amino acids: CASSFPGLAGVYF. DNA for the CDR3: TGTGCCAGCAGCTTCCCGGGACTAGCGGGAGTATACTTC.

The gene calls are TRBV19 and TRBJ2-1, with no clear D. The CDR3 has 15 amino acids. Germline CDR1 reads LNHDA; CDR2 reads SQIVND (reference sequence). Trimming stripped 3 bases from V and 1 base from J, with 10 bases between. CDR3 sequence: CASSMRDASYNEQFF. As DNA, the CDR3 is TGTGCCAGTAGTATGAGAGACGCGTCCTACAATGAGCAGTTCTTC.

The chain is built from TRBV2 and TRBJ2-7, with D perhaps given as TRBD1 or TRBD2 (5 bases each). This CDR3 is built from 15 residues. V lost 10 bases, J lost 2 bases, and 21 bases lay in between. Germline lookup yields CDR1 SNHLY and CDR2 FYNNEI. The CDR3 DNA sequence: TGTGCCACCAGGTCGGGGACGACAGTAGCCTACGAGCAGTACTTC. Translated: CATRSGTTVAYEQYF.

V usage is TRBV28 and J usage is TRBJ2-7; D is unresolved. With 5 bases removed from V and 0 bases from J, the gap between germline ends came to 5 bases. Germline loops: CDR1 MDHEN, CDR2 SYDVKM. The CDR3 length is 12 residues. The CDR3 DNA is TGTGCCAGCAGTCAGGACTCCTACGAGCAGTACTTC. Encoded protein: CASSQDSYEQYF.

The chain uses TRBV30 and TRBJ1-5; 7 positions match TRBD1. Losses at the gene ends were 6 bases for V and 3 bases for J; bases not matched to a gene: 8. The CDR3 length is 14 residues. Germline V gene data show CDR1 as GTSNPN and CDR2 as SVGIG (reference sequence). CDR3 region: CACNGQATNQPQHF. The DNA of the CDR3 is TGTGCCTGCAACGGACAGGCAACCAATCAGCCCCAGCATTTT.